The 30 T cell receptor beta chains listed next were all sequenced from one sample in a study of neurological immune-mediated disorders. TCRdb used MiXCR to reprocess the 5' RACE reads, holding one entry per CDR3 protein. The repertoire includes approximately 38,000 distinct CDR3 sequences, roughly 12% of them detected once, and 3% to 4.5% sits in the top ten. Specimen: CD4+ T cells from blood. These receptor sequences come from a woman in her 30s with HTLV-1-associated myelopathy (HAM/TSP).

The table lists this clonotype with many counts. The chain recombines TRBV10-3 with TRBJ1-1; tentative D call: TRBD1 (5 bases). CDR3 length equals 13 residues. V shed 3 bases and J shed 3 bases, with 8 bases lying between them. Germline-derived CDR1 and CDR2 are ENHRY and SYGVKD. CDR3 coding DNA: TGTGCCATCAGTGATTCCAGGGACACTGAAGCTTTCTTT. Its translation: CAISDSRDTEAFF.

This clonotype showed up many times. This rearrangement joins TRBV6-2 or TRBV6-3 to TRBJ1-5; D gene uncertain. This CDR3 has 13 residues. V dropped 2 bases and J dropped 3 bases, with 5 bases sitting between them. Germline values: CDR1 MNHEY, CDR2 SVGEGT. CDR3 DNA: TGTGCCAGCAGTTACACGGACAATCAGCCCCAGCATTTT. Amino acids: CASSYTDNQPQHF.

This clonotype was counted ten times or more. The chain recombines TRBV7-2 with TRBJ1-3; 7 nucleotides match TRBD1. The J segment lost 2 bases and the V segment lost 4 bases, leaving 5 bases of the junction unmatched. From germline, CDR1 is SGHTA and CDR2 FQGNSA. The CDR3 runs to 15 residues. CDR3 coding DNA: TGTGCCAGCAGCTCAAACAGGGGTACTGGAAACACCATATATTTT. Translation gives CASSSNRGTGNTIYF.

This clonotype has a count of ten or more. This chain links TRBV7-8 with TRBJ2-1; D unclear. CDR1 is SGHVS, CDR2 FQNEAQ, per germline. The CDR3 sequence is 12 residues long. The ends were cut back, 2 bases at V and 3 bases at J, with 2 bases in the middle. The CDR3 reads CASSLLYNEQFF. The CDR3 DNA follows: TGTGCCAGCAGCTTACTCTACAATGAGCAGTTCTTC.

This clonotype occurred many times. The chain carries TRBV12-3 or TRBV12-4 and TRBJ1-5, with D possibly being TRBD1 (6 bases). Trimming left V 3 bases short and J 9 bases short, with 15 bases between. The CDR3 totals 14 residues. The CDR3: CASSLTGTWRPQHF. The CDR3, as DNA: TGTGCCAGCAGTTTGACAGGCACTTGGCGGCCCCAGCATTTT.

Many counts were recorded for this clonotype. J is TRBJ1-1 and V is TRBV29-1; no clear D. V gave up 3 bases and J gave up 0 bases, with 5 bases separating them. The CDR3 sequence is 12 residues long. Per the germline V gene, CDR1 is SQVTM and CDR2 is ANQGSEA. Here the CDR3 DNA reads TGCAGCGTTGACAGGCTGAACACTGAAGCTTTCTTT. Protein product: CSVDRLNTEAFF.

This clonotype was detected many times. The V gene is TRBV20-1, the J gene TRBJ2-1, with D possibly being TRBD2 (7 bases). The V end lost 0 bases, the J end lost 0 bases, and 15 bases lay between the germline ends. The V gene's germline CDR1 is DFQATT and CDR2 SNEGSKA (reference sequence). There are 17 residues in the CDR3. CDR3 sequence (DNA): TGCAGTGCTAGAGACCCGGGGGGCCCGAGCTCCTACAATGAGCAGTTCTTC. It is translated as CSARDPGGPSSYNEQFF.

In its sample, this clonotype was seen many times. The V and J genes are TRBV5-1 and TRBJ1-2, with 9 bases identical to TRBD1. The J segment lost 6 bases and the V segment lost 1 base, leaving 10 bases of the junction unmatched. Per the germline V gene, CDR1 is SGHRS and CDR2 is YFSETQ. The CDR3 is made up of 16 amino acids. The CDR3 DNA reads as TGCGCCAGCAGCTTGTGGTATCGACAGGGGGAACATGGCTACACCTTC. Encoded protein: CASSLWYRQGEHGYTF.

This clonotype was picked up many times. V gene TRBV12-3 or TRBV12-4 combines with J gene TRBJ2-7; D is unclear. This CDR3 contains 14 residues. V was trimmed by 1 base and J by 0 bases, leaving 7 bases between them. The CDR3 is CASSLGPVSYEQYF. CDR3 DNA: TGTGCCAGCAGTTTAGGACCAGTCTCCTACGAGCAGTACTTC.

The chain couples TRBV7-2 to TRBJ1-6, with 9 positions matching TRBD1. The CDR3 length is 17 residues. Germline loops: CDR1 SGHTA, CDR2 FQGNSA. The V segment lost 5 bases and the J segment 4 bases; nucleotides outside the gene matches: 9. The CDR3 spells CASSGGTGSFYNSPLHF. The CDR3 nucleotides read TGTGCCAGCAGCGGCGGGACAGGGAGTTTTTATAATTCACCCCTCCACTTT. The full variable domain, its missing parts supplied by reference TRBV7-2 and TRBJ1-6, is GAGVSQSPSNKVTEKGKDVELRCDPISGHTALYWYRQSLGQGLEFLIYFQGNSAPDKSGLPSDRFSAERTGGSVSTLTIQRTQQEDSAVYLCASSGGTGSFYNSPLHFGNGTRLTVT.

This clonotype was seen repeatedly, ten times or more. A read error may produce the germline difference seen at one junction end. CDR3 amino acids: CSVRTGGDSPLHF. DNA of the CDR3: TGCAGTGTTAGAACAGGGGGAGATTCACCCCTCCACTTT. The rearrangement links TRBV20-1 to TRBJ1-6; TRBD1 matches at 8 bases. Germline V lookup: CDR1 DFQATT, CDR2 SNEGSKA (reference sequence). CDR3 length: 13 residues.

This clonotype came up many times. CDR3 loop: CASSRSTGARYNEQFF. DNA for the CDR3: TGTGCCAGCAGCCGTTCGACAGGGGCAAGGTACAATGAGCAGTTCTTC. This chain joins TRBV3-1 and TRBJ2-1; 8 bases match TRBD1. Germline CDR1 reads LGHDT; CDR2 reads YNNKEL (reference sequence). The CDR3 is 16 amino acids. V was clipped by 4 bases and J by 4 bases; unmatched bases: 9.

This clonotype came up many times. The chain is built from TRBV20-1 and TRBJ2-5; TRBD1 agrees at 8 bases. J gave up 0 bases and V 5 bases, and 2 bases lay outside the gene matches. From germline, CDR1 is DFQATT and CDR2 SNEGSKA (reference sequence). The CDR3 contains 13 residues. The CDR3 nucleotides read TGCAGTGCTCGGACAGGGTACCAAGAGACCCAGTACTTC. Its protein is CSARTGYQETQYF.

This clonotype was counted at least ten times. The V call is TRBV5-5, the J call TRBJ1-3; D is possibly TRBD1 (6 bases). CDR1 and CDR2 from the germline V gene are SGHKS and YYEKEE (reference sequence). The CDR3 is made up of 16 amino acids. The germline V and J ends were trimmed by 4 bases and 1 base, with 15 bases remaining between them. The CDR3 here is CASSLVGGPSGNTIYF. CDR3 coding DNA: TGTGCCAGCAGCCTCGTGGGGGGGCCATCTGGAAACACCATATATTTT.

This clonotype was picked up many times. The chain uses TRBV6-1 and TRBJ1-1; the D is unclear. Germline V lookup: CDR1 MNHNS, CDR2 SASEGT. V was trimmed by 2 bases and J by 1 base, leaving 14 bases between them. This CDR3 has 16 residues. The CDR3 is CASSERRPFRNTEAFF. As DNA, the CDR3 is TGTGCCAGCAGTGAACGGCGTCCCTTTCGGAACACTGAAGCTTTCTTT.

Many counts were recorded for this clonotype. The V call is TRBV5-1, the J call TRBJ2-1, with 8 bases aligning to TRBD1. V trimming: 4 bases; J trimming: 8 bases; junction bases outside the gene matches: 14. Germline loops: CDR1 SGHRS, CDR2 YFSETQ. This CDR3 has 16 residues. The CDR3 loop reads CASSPEPGQAVDEQFF. In DNA, the CDR3 is TGCGCCAGCAGCCCTGAGCCGGGACAGGCGGTGGATGAGCAGTTCTTC.

The sample holds many counts of this clonotype. The chain links TRBV7-9 to TRBJ2-2, with D perhaps matching TRBD1 or TRBD2 (5 bases each). Trimming shortened V by 1 base and J by 3 bases, and 9 bases separated the two germline ends. The germline CDR1 and CDR2 sequences are SEHNR and FQNEAQ (reference sequence). CDR3 size: 15 residues. CDR3 protein: CASSLGGVDTGELFF. In DNA, the CDR3 is TGTGCCAGCAGCTTAGGAGGGGTGGACACCGGGGAGCTGTTTTTT.

There are many counts of this clonotype. The chain recombines TRBV6-5 with TRBJ2-3, with 8 bases matching TRBD2. Germline CDR1 is MNHEY and CDR2 is SVGAGI. The CDR3 loop spans 15 amino acids. V lost 6 bases to trimming and J lost 2 bases; unmatched junction nucleotides: 7. The CDR3 region has the DNA TGTGCCAGCAGATCAGCGGGGGAACCCACAGATACGCAGTATTTT. This encodes CASRSAGEPTDTQYF.

The rearrangement uses TRBV3-1 and TRBJ2-7; D gene uncertain. The CDR3 has 15 amino acids. The germline V gene has CDR1 LGHDT and CDR2 YNNKEL (reference sequence). The germline V and J ends were trimmed by 4 bases and 2 bases, with 15 bases remaining between them. CDR3 sequence reads: CASSREEADAYEQYF. In DNA form, the CDR3 reads TGTGCCAGCAGCCGAGAGGAAGCAGACGCCTACGAGCAGTACTTC.

At least ten counts were recorded for this clonotype. Written as DNA, the CDR3 is TGTGCCAGTAGAAGTTGGGGGGGGAACACTGAAGCTTTCTTT. It yields the protein CASRSWGGNTEAFF. This chain uses TRBV19 with TRBJ1-1; D is perhaps TRBD1 (5 bases). Looked up from germline, CDR1 is LNHDA and CDR2 is SQIVND (reference sequence). Trimming cost V 6 bases and J 1 base, with 12 bases left between them. This CDR3 has 14 amino acids.

This clonotype has a count of ten or more. This chain uses TRBV7-2 with TRBJ2-7, with TRBD1 identical over 7 bases. The CDR3 sequence is 13 residues long. The germline V gene encodes CDR1 SGHTA and CDR2 FQGNSA. V trimming: 5 bases; J trimming: 2 bases; junction bases outside the gene matches: 3. The CDR3 region is CASSQQGTYEQYF. CDR3 bases: TGTGCCAGCAGCCAACAGGGGACCTACGAGCAGTACTTC.

The chain couples TRBV5-1 to TRBJ2-1, with D perhaps being TRBD1 or TRBD2 (5 bases each). The V end was cut by 6 bases, the J end by 1 base, with 20 bases between. The CDR3 has 17 residues. The V gene's germline CDR1 is SGHRS and CDR2 YFSETQ. The CDR3 sequence: CASIPGTLGRSYNEQFF. CDR3 nucleotide sequence: TGCGCCAGCATCCCTGGGACCCTCGGACGTTCCTACAATGAGCAGTTCTTC.

In this sample, this clonotype turned up many times. The chain combines TRBV10-3 with TRBJ2-1; TRBD2 matches 9 bases. V lost 11 bases, J lost 9 bases, and 14 bases stayed unmatched. The CDR3 sequence is 14 residues long. In germline, CDR1 is ENHRY, CDR2 SYGVKD. The CDR3 bases are TGTGCCCTATCGTTAGCGGGGGCCCAAGGTGAGCAGTTCTTC. Protein sequence: CALSLAGAQGEQFF.

This clonotype occurred many times. The V gene is TRBV29-1, the J gene TRBJ1-3; TRBD1 matches at 8 bases. V lost 6 bases and J lost 1; bases outside the gene matches: 2. The germline V gene has CDR1 SQVTM and CDR2 ANQGSEA. This CDR3 is 13 amino acids long. As DNA, the CDR3 is TGCAGCGTGTGGACAGGGTCTGGAAACACCATATATTTT. This translates into CSVWTGSGNTIYF.

This clonotype was detected ten times or more. The gene calls are TRBV14 and TRBJ2-3; a possible D gene is TRBD2 (5 bases). Trimming took off 1 base at V and 6 bases at J, with 14 bases between the two ends. Germline V CDR1 and CDR2: SGHDN, FVKESK. This CDR3 has 15 residues. The CDR3 DNA sequence: TGTGCCAGCAGCCAAGGGCTTGTAGGAGGCGATACGCAGTATTTT. Translating gives CASSQGLVGGDTQYF. The whole variable domain, remainder taken from reference TRBV14 and TRBJ2-3, is EAGVTQFPSHSVIEKGQTVTLRCDPISGHDNLYWYRRVMGKEIKFLLHFVKESKQDESGMPNNRFLAERTGGTYSTLKVQPAELEDSGVYFCASSQGLVGGDTQYFGPGTRLTVL.

As to this clonotype: One end of the junction is discordant with germline, which a read error may explain. The J gene is TRBJ2-2, the V gene TRBV7-9; the D gene is possibly TRBD1 (6 bases). The germline gives CDR1 SEHNR, CDR2 FQNEAQ (reference sequence). This CDR3 is built from 14 residues. This CDR3 reads CASSLGRGTGELFF. In DNA form, the CDR3 reads TGTGCCAGTAGCTTAGGCAGGGGAACCGGGGAGCTGTTTTTT.

The V gene is TRBV24-1, the J gene TRBJ2-2; D gene ambiguous. The CDR3 has 16 amino acids. The germline V gene has CDR1 KGHDR and CDR2 SFDVKD. V lost 5 bases, J lost 0 bases, and 12 bases lay in between. Here the CDR3 DNA reads TGTGCCACCAGTGCCGTACCGCCATCGAACACCGGGGAGCTGTTTTTT. Encoded protein: CATSAVPPSNTGELFF.

This clonotype was counted at least ten times. The V call is TRBV10-3, the J call TRBJ2-3, with 7 bases fitting TRBD2. Germline V gene lookup returns CDR1 ENHRY and CDR2 SYGVKD. V shed 8 bases and J 6 bases; nucleotides not matched to a gene: 8. There are 13 residues in the CDR3. In DNA form, the CDR3 reads TGTGCCATCGGGGGGGGGAGCCCCGATACGCAGTATTTT. Amino acids: CAIGGGSPDTQYF.

This clonotype was counted at least ten times. This sequence joins TRBV30 and TRBJ2-2; D is perhaps TRBD1 (7 bases). The germline gives CDR1 GTSNPN, CDR2 SVGIG (reference sequence). The CDR3 length is 16 residues. Trimming stripped 2 bases from V and 0 bases from J, with 13 bases between. The CDR3, as DNA: TGTGCCTGGAGTTCTGCGGGACAGACGAACACCGGGGAGCTGTTTTTT. Its translation is CAWSSAGQTNTGELFF.

This clonotype was counted at least ten times. This chain uses TRBV7-9 with TRBJ2-3; D is possibly TRBD2 (7 bases). The germline V gene encodes CDR1 SEHNR and CDR2 FQNEAQ (reference sequence). The CDR3 is 16 amino acids. V was pared by 7 bases and J by 3 bases, with 20 bases between. The CDR3 region has the DNA TGTGCCAGCATCTCCCCCTGGGGGGGGCTTACAGATACGCAGTATTTT. Translation: CASISPWGGLTDTQYF.